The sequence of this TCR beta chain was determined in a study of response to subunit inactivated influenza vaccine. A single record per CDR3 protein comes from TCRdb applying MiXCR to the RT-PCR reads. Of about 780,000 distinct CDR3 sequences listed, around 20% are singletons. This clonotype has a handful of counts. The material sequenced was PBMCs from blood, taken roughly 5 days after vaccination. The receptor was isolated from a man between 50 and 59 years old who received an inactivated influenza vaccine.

The CDR3 region has the DNA TGTGCCAGCAGCAGACTAGCGGGGGAGGGAAATGAGCAGTTCTTC. Translating it yields CASSRLAGEGNEQFF. The chain carries TRBV6-1 and TRBJ2-1, with 12 nucleotides matching TRBD2. The germline gives CDR1 MNHNS, CDR2 SASEGT. The CDR3 contains 15 residues. V trimming: 6 bases; J trimming: 7 bases; junction bases outside the gene matches: 7.